This T cell receptor (beta chain) was found in a study of blood T cell repertoires in COVID-19. Across the whole study: There were acute and convalescent COVID-19 samples, and they came from the United States, Italy and Spain. Sources were T cells, B-cell-depleted T cells, or PBMCs; the material itself was cDNA or gDNA.

From germline, CDR1 is SGDLS and CDR2 YYNGEE. V lost 3 bases to trimming and J lost 6 bases; unmatched junction nucleotides: 7. The CDR3 runs 14 residues. Per the original methods: Reference gene primers were amplified, and this amplification served to estimate nucleated cell counts. Some clones are missing from TCRdb's copy, which holds only in-frame ones; the method was immunoSEQ multiplex PCR. The DNA gave D and trimming, while V, J and clone size come from that table. The sample lists approximately 220,000 clones; about 86% were seen once. The sequenced material came from peripheral blood. The sequence came from a woman aged 45-65 years with acute or convalescent COVID-19. The J gene is TRBJ2-5, the V gene TRBV9, with 8 bases lining up with TRBD2. CDR3 nucleotide sequence: TGTGCCAGCAGCGGGACGGGGGGGCGGAAGACCCAGTACTTC. This encodes CASSGTGGRKTQYF.